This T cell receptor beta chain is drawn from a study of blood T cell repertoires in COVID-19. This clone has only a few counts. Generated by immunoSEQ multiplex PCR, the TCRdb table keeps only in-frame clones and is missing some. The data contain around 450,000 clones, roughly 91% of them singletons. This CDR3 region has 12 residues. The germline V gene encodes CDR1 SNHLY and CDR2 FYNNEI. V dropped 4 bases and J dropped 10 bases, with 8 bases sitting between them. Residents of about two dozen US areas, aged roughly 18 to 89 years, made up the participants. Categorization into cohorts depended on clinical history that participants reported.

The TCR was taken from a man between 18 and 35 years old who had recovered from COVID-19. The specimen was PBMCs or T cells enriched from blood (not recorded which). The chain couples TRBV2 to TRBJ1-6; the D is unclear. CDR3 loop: CASSGGLSPLHF. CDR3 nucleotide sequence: TGTGCCAGCAGTGGAGGGTTATCACCCCTCCACTTT.